This T cell receptor beta chain was captured by sequencing in a study of T cell repertoires in cytomegalovirus infection (dated by TCRdb to the late 2010s). About the full investigation: Alongside well-studied HLA-B-restricted epitopes, the peptide stimulations were aimed at recently identified HLA-C-restricted CMV epitopes, whose presentation resists viral immunomodulation. Donor HLA type was relevant to the analysis, as public TCR beta signatures indicated carriage of CMV infection together with the matching HLA type. Findings and caveats that apply to the study as a whole: In both this cohort and an independent cohort of more than 350 donors, the cumulative frequency of public TCR beta family members distinguished carriers of CMV infection plus the relevant HLA type. In the ex vivo response, HLA-C-restricted CMV-specific TCR beta clonotypes were dominant, and in two of eight donors the single most frequent clonotype came from this HLA-C-restricted group.

For sequencing, an Illumina HiSeq 1500 was employed. Using fastp trimming at Q25 and MiXCR clonotype assembly, TCRdb reanalyzed the public sequencing data and kept in-frame beta chains. When rows share a CDR3 protein, they turn into one entry using the most common DNA and genes. The sample profile shows 200,000 to 250,000 distinct CDR3 sequences; 35% to 40% of them were found once. The ten largest account for 55% to 60% of the sample. In this sample, this clonotype turned up many times. Which antigen it targets is not known. Per-base quality was not reported, and no clone a single base away is much larger than it. In the paper's terms, the treatment or condition label means: in vitro stimulation with specific CMV peptide epitopes to enrich CMV-specific T cells. This clonotype was obtained from a human donor in good health (CMV status not recorded). Some clones in this sample may be carry-over from other donors' samples. The material sequenced was CD8+ T cells from cultured PBMCs, taken from culture after CMV antigen stimulation.

The CDR3 protein sequence reads: CASSLTGTNEQYF. At the DNA level, the sequence is TGTGCCAGCAGCTTAACAGGGACCAACGAGCAGTACTTC. The chain was built from TRBV7-2 and TRBJ2-7, and perhaps TRBD1 as D gene, on 6 matching bases. As encoded in the germline V gene, CDR1 is SGHTA while CDR2 is FQGNSA. CDR3 length: 13 amino acids, cysteine to phenylalanine. The retained sequence is limited to the CDR3, 39 bases, with the frame set at the first base. At the junction V is shortened by 2 bases and J by 5 bases, with 10 bases in between.